Below, 18 T cell receptor beta chains from the same sample are listed, as sequenced in a study of blood T cell repertoires in COVID-19. The table came from immunoSEQ multiplex PCR; TCRdb's copy has only in-frame clones and leaves some out. The sample records about 210,000 clones, 75% to 90% being singletons. The sequencing input was PBMCs or T cells enriched from blood (not recorded which). The receptors were gathered from a woman aged 30 to 39 who had been exposed to COVID-19.

This chain uses TRBV24-1 with TRBJ1-2, with TRBD1 matching over 12 bases. Trimming cost V 5 bases and J 7 bases; bases outside gene matches: 7. Germline CDR1 is KGHDR and CDR2 is SFDVKD. The CDR3 covers 15 residues. The CDR3 is CATSAGTGGARGYTF. CDR3 bases: TGTGCCACCAGTGCCGGGACAGGGGGCGCTCGTGGCTACACCTTC.

The chain has TRBV15 and TRBJ2-3; 12 positions agree with TRBD2. J gave up 4 bases and V 5 bases, and 7 bases lay outside the gene matches. The CDR3 is 16 residues long. Per the germline V gene, CDR1 is LNHNV and CDR2 is YYDKDF (reference sequence). This CDR3 reads CATSSTPSGGADTQYF. DNA of the CDR3: TGTGCCACCAGCTCTACCCCTAGCGGGGGGGCAGATACGCAGTATTTT.

The chain is built from TRBV2 and TRBJ2-2; no clear D gene. The CDR3 is 15 residues long. Trimming shortened V by 2 bases and J by 0 bases, and 7 bases separated the two germline ends. Germline-derived CDR1 and CDR2 are SNHLY and FYNNEI. The CDR3, as DNA: TGTGCCAGCAGTGAAAACTTCGCGAACACCGGGGAGCTGTTTTTT. This gives the protein CASSENFANTGELFF.

The J gene is TRBJ1-2, the V gene TRBV5-1; D is unclear. Germline assignment: CDR1 SGHRS and CDR2 YFSETQ. The length of the CDR3 is 13 residues. V was shortened by 4 bases and J by 1 base, with 8 bases between the two germline ends. CDR3 nucleotide sequence: TGCGCCAGCAGCCCCGAGGGTAACTATGGCTACACCTTC. As protein: CASSPEGNYGYTF. The full variable domain, with the rest looked up from reference TRBV5-1 and TRBJ1-2, is KAGVTQTPRYLIKTRGQQVTLSCSPISGHRSVSWYQQTPGQGLQFLFEYFSETQRNKGNFPGRFSGRQFSNSRSEMNVSTLELGDSALYLCASSPEGNYGYTFGSGTRLTVV.

This clone was recorded a few times. The J gene is TRBJ2-3, the V gene TRBV18; 8 bases fit TRBD2. This CDR3 region has 15 residues. V was clipped by 3 bases and J by 1 base; unmatched bases: 3. Germline values: CDR1 KGHSH, CDR2 LQKENI. The CDR3 bases are TGTGCCAGCTCACCTTCGACTAGCGGCACAGATACGCAGTATTTT. Residues: CASSPSTSGTDTQYF.

In this sample, this clone turned up a few times. The gene calls are TRBV3-1 (or the pseudogene TRBV3-2) and TRBJ1-4, with D unclear. Trimming pared 3 bases from V and 8 bases from J, leaving 25 bases between. The CDR3 has 18 amino acids. Germline CDR1 and CDR2: LGHDT and YNNKEL (reference sequence). The DNA for the CDR3 is TGTGCCAGCAGCCATTTCTGGGAAATAGGAGGAACTGGGGAAAAACTGTTTTTT. Its protein product is CASSHFWEIGGTGEKLFF.

The table lists this clone with a few counts. This CDR3 is CASSQEVGQASSNQPQHF. The CDR3 DNA reads as TGCGCCAGCAGCCAAGAAGTGGGACAGGCGTCGAGCAATCAGCCCCAGCATTTT. The chain has TRBV4-1 and TRBJ1-5; TRBD1 matches at 8 bases. V dropped 0 bases and J dropped 1; count of bases not matched to a gene: 8. The CDR3 covers 18 residues. Looked up from germline, CDR1 is MGHRA and CDR2 is YSYEKL.

CDR3 in DNA: TGTGCCAGCAGCTTACAGACGGGCACTGAAGCTTTCTTT. Encoded protein: CASSLQTGTEAFF. This chain joins TRBV11-2 and TRBJ1-1; D is undetermined. The germline V and J ends were trimmed by 2 bases and 4 bases, with 8 bases remaining between them. The CDR3 length is 13 residues. Per germline, CDR1 SGHAT and CDR2 FQNNGV. Combining the CDR3 with reference TRBV11-2 and TRBJ1-1 gives the whole variable domain EAGVAQSPRYKIIEKRQSVAFWCNPISGHATLYWYQQILGQGPKLLIQFQNNGVVDDSQLPKDRFSAERLKGVDSTLKIQPAKLEDSAVYLCASSLQTGTEAFFGQGTRLTVV.

The V call is TRBV27, the J call TRBJ2-7; 7 bases fit TRBD2. V shed 2 bases and J 6 bases; nucleotides not matched to a gene: 16. The CDR3 is made up of 17 amino acids. CDR1 and CDR2 from the germline V gene are MNHEY and SMNVEV (reference sequence). The CDR3 nucleotides are TGTGCCAGCAGTTTAGGCCACCCTAATCGCGGCGGGGGCGAGCAGTACTTC. Its protein product is CASSLGHPNRGGGEQYF.

CDR3 nucleotides: TGTGCCACCAGTGAAGGGGCTTTGGGCTCCTACGAGCAGTACTTC. Encoded protein: CATSEGALGSYEQYF. The chain combines TRBV24-1 with TRBJ2-7; a possible D gene is TRBD1 (5 bases). Germline values: CDR1 KGHDR, CDR2 SFDVKD. There are 15 residues in the CDR3. V was cut by 4 bases and J by 0 bases, with 12 bases left in between.

The V gene is TRBV11-2, the J gene TRBJ2-7; 10 bases line up with TRBD1. Per the germline V gene, CDR1 is SGHAT and CDR2 is FQNNGV. V was pared by 1 base and J by 2 bases, with 8 bases of the junction left unmatched. This CDR3 is 17 amino acids long. CDR3 nucleotide sequence: TGTGCCAGCAGCTTAGTAGGGTCCGGGACAGGGGCCTACGAGCAGTACTTC. It encodes CASSLVGSGTGAYEQYF. Filled out from reference TRBV11-2 and TRBJ2-7, the complete variable domain reads EAGVAQSPRYKIIEKRQSVAFWCNPISGHATLYWYQQILGQGPKLLIQFQNNGVVDDSQLPKDRFSAERLKGVDSTLKIQPAKLEDSAVYLCASSLVGSGTGAYEQYFGPGTRLTVT.

The rearrangement links TRBV6-4 to TRBJ2-1; TRBD1 matches at 9 bases. The CDR3 extends over 17 amino acids. Germline CDR1 MRHNA, CDR2 SNTAGT. The V gene end was trimmed by 2 bases and the J gene end by 15 bases; junction bases not matched to a gene: 20. The CDR3 sequence is CASSDTDRGFNQSPPFF. The CDR3 bases are TGTGCCAGCAGTGACACCGACAGGGGGTTCAACCAAAGTCCGCCGTTCTTC.

This sequence joins TRBV19 and TRBJ1-2; 9 bases are shared with TRBD1. The CDR3 has 14 residues. V was pared by 5 bases and J by 4 bases, with 5 bases of the junction left unmatched. The V gene's germline CDR1 is LNHDA and CDR2 SQIVND (reference sequence). The CDR3, as DNA: TGTGCCAGTAGTCCCGGGGACAGGGCCTATGGCTACACCTTC. It yields the protein CASSPGDRAYGYTF.

The chain couples TRBV5-1 to TRBJ1-2, with TRBD1 matching 12 bases. This CDR3 is built from 16 residues. In germline, CDR1 is SGHRS, CDR2 YFSETQ. Germline trimming cut 6 bases from V and 1 base from J; bases unmatched to any gene: 7. The CDR3 DNA reads TGCGCCAGCACCCAGGGACAGGGGGCTAGTAACTATGGCTACACCTTC. Residues: CASTQGQGASNYGYTF.

The V gene is TRBV2, the J gene TRBJ2-2, with TRBD1 matching 9 bases. Trimming cost V 6 bases and J 5 bases; bases outside gene matches: 1. CDR3 length equals 13 residues. CDR1 is SNHLY, CDR2 FYNNEI, per germline. The chain's CDR3 is CASRDRGTGELFF. The CDR3 DNA sequence: TGTGCCAGCAGAGACAGGGGGACCGGGGAGCTGTTTTTT.

This chain links TRBV6-4 with TRBJ1-1; D is uncertain. Trimming shortened V by 2 bases and J by 3 bases, and 7 bases separated the two germline ends. Germline V gene sequence: CDR1 MRHNA, CDR2 SNTAGT. This CDR3 region has 13 residues. The CDR3 nucleotides read TGTGCCAGCAGTGACCAGGAAGACACTGAAGCTTTCTTT. This sequence encodes CASSDQEDTEAFF.

The chain carries TRBV29-1 and TRBJ2-4, with 9 bases fitting TRBD2. The CDR3 is 14 amino acids. The J segment lost 0 bases and the V segment lost 6 bases, leaving 3 bases of the junction unmatched. From germline, CDR1 is SQVTM and CDR2 ANQGSEA. For the CDR3, the DNA is TGCAGCGTCAGCGGGGGGCTAGCCAAAAACATTCAGTACTTC. This translates into CSVSGGLAKNIQYF.

The count of this clone is one. V is TRBV18 and J is TRBJ1-2, with 8 nucleotides matching TRBD1. V dropped 3 bases and J dropped 2; count of bases not matched to a gene: 5. The CDR3 is 15 amino acids. The germline CDR1 and CDR2 sequences are KGHSH and LQKENI. CDR3 sequence: CASSPGTGQNYGYTF. The CDR3 DNA is TGTGCCAGCTCACCCGGGACAGGACAGAACTATGGCTACACCTTC.